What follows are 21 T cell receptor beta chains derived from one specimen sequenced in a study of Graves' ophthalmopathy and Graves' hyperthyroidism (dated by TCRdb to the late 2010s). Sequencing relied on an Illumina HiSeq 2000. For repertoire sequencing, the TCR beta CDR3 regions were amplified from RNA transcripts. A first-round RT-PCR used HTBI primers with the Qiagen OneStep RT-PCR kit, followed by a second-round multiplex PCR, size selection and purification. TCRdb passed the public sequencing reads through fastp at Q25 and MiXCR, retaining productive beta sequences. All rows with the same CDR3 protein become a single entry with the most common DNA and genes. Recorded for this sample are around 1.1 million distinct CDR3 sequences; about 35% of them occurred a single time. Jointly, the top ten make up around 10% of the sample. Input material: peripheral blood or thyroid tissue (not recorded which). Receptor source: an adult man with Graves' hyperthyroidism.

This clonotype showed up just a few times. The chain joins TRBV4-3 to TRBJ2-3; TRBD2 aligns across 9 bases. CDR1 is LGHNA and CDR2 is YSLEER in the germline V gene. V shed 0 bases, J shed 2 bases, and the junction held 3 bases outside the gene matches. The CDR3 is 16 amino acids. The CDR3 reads CASSQEGGGATDTQYF. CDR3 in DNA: TGCGCCAGCAGCCAAGAGGGCGGGGGGGCCACAGATACGCAGTATTTT.

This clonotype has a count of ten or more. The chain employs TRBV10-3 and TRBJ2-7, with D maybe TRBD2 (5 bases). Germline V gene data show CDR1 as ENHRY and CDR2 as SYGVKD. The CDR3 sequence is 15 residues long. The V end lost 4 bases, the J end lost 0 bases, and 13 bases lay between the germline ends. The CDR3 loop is CAISAVELASYEQYF. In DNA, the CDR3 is TGTGCCATCAGTGCGGTGGAGCTAGCCTCCTACGAGCAGTACTTC.

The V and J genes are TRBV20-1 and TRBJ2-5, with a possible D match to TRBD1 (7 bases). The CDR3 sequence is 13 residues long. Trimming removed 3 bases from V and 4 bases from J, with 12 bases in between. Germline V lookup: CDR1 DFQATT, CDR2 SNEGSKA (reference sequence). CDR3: CSASPGGLETQYF. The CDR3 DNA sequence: TGCAGTGCTAGTCCAGGGGGACTAGAGACCCAGTACTTC.

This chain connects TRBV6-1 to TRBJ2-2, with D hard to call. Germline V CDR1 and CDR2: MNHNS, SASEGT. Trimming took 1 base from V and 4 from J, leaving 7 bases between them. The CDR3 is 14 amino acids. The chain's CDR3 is CASSEDGLTGELFF. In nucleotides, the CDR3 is TGTGCCAGCAGTGAAGACGGGCTCACCGGGGAGCTGTTTTTT.

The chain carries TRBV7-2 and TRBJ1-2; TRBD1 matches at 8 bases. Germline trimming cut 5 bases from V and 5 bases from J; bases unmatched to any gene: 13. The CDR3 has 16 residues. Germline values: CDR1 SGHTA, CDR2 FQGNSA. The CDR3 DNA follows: TGTGCCAGCAGCGCCCAGCCCTGGGGGACAGGATATGGCTACACCTTC. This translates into CASSAQPWGTGYGYTF.

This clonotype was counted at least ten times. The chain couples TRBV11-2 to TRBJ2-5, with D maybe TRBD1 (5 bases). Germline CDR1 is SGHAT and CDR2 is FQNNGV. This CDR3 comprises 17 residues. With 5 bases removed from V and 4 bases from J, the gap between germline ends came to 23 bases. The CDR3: CASSPAAPDKTRETQYF. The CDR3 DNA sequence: TGTGCCAGCAGCCCAGCTGCACCGGACAAAACGAGAGAGACCCAGTACTTC.

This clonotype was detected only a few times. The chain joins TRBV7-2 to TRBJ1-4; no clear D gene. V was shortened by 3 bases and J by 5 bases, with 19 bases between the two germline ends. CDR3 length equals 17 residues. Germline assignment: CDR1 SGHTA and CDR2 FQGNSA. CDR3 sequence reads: CASSFIFGRLENEKLFF. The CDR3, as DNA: TGTGCCAGCAGCTTTATTTTTGGAAGGTTGGAGAATGAAAAACTGTTTTTT.

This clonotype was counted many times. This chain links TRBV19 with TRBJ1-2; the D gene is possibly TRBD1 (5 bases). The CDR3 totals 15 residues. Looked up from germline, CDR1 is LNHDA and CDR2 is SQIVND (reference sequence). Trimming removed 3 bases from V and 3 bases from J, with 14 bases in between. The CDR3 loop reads CASSISWAGHYGYTF. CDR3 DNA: TGTGCCAGTAGTATTTCATGGGCAGGGCACTATGGCTACACCTTC.

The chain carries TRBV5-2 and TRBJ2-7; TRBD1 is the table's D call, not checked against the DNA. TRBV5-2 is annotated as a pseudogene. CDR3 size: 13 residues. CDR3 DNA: TGTGCCAGCAACGGGGACGCCTTCTACGAGCAGTACTTC. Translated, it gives CASNGDAFYEQYF.

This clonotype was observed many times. The CDR3 reads CASSLVLDRAETQYF. As DNA, the CDR3 is TGTGCCAGCAGCTTAGTATTGGACAGGGCGGAGACCCAGTACTTC. V gene TRBV7-8 combines with J gene TRBJ2-5; 8 nucleotides line up with TRBD1. V shed 1 base, J shed 5 bases, and the junction held 6 bases outside the gene matches. This CDR3 has 15 residues. Germline V gene data show CDR1 as SGHVS and CDR2 as FQNEAQ.

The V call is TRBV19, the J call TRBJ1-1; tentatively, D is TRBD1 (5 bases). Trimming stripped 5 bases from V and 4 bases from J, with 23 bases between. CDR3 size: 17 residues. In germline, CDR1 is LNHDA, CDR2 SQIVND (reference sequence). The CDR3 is CASSVTARLREATEAFF. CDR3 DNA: TGTGCCAGTAGTGTTACCGCGAGACTCAGGGAGGCCACTGAAGCTTTCTTT.

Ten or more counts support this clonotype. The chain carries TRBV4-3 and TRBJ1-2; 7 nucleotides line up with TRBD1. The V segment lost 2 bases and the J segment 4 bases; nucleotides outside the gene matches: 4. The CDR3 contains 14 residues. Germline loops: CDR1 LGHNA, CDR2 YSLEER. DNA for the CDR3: TGCGCCAGCAGCCAACTAGGGGGCTCCTATGGCTACACCTTC. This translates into CASSQLGGSYGYTF.

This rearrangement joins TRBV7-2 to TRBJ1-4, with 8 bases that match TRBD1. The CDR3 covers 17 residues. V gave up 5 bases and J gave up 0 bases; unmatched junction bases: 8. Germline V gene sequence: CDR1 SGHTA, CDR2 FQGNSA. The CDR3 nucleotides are TGTGCCAGCAGCATCCGACAGGGGCTGTCAACTAATGAAAAACTGTTTTTT. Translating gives CASSIRQGLSTNEKLFF. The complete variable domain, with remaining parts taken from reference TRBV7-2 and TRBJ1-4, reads GAGVSQSPSNKVTEKGKDVELRCDPISGHTALYWYRQSLGQGLEFLIYFQGNSAPDKSGLPSDRFSAERTGGSVSTLTIQRTQQEDSAVYLCASSIRQGLSTNEKLFFGSGTQLSVL.

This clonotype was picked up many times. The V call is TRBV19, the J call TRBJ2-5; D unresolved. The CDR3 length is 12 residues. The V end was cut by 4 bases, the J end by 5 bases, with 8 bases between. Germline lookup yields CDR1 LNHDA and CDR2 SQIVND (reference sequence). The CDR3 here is CASSTGRETQYF. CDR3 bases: TGTGCCAGTAGTACAGGTCGGGAGACCCAGTACTTC.

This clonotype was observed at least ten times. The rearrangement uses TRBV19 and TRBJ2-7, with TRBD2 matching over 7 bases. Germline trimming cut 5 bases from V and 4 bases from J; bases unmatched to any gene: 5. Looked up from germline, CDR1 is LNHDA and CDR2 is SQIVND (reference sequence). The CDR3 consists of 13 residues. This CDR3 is CASSGGAGYEQYF. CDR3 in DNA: TGTGCCAGTAGTGGGGGAGCGGGATACGAGCAGTACTTC.

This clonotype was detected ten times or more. The CDR3 nucleotides are TGCAGTGCTAGATGGGGGCTCGAGACCCAGTACTTC. Encoded protein: CSARWGLETQYF. This chain connects TRBV20-1 to TRBJ2-5; possible D gene TRBD1, 6 bases. The germline V and J ends were trimmed by 2 bases and 5 bases, with 9 bases remaining between them. Germline CDR1 reads DFQATT; CDR2 reads SNEGSKA (reference sequence). There are 12 residues in the CDR3.

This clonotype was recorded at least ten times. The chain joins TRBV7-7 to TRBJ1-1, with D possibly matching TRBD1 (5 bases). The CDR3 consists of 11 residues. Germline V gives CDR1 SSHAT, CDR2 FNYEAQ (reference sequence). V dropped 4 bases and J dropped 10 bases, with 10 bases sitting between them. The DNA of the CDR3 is TGTGCCAGCAGCTCGACAGCGGGAGCTTTCTTT. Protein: CASSSTAGAFF.

In DNA, the CDR3 is TGTGCCAGCAGTTACTCGGACAGGGGTACTCAGCCCCAGCATTTT. It codes for CASSYSDRGTQPQHF. This chain joins TRBV7-2 and TRBJ1-5; 9 nucleotides agree with TRBD1. This CDR3 comprises 15 residues. V lost 6 bases and J lost 6; bases outside the gene matches: 9. Germline values: CDR1 SGHTA, CDR2 FQGNSA. The whole variable domain, filled in from reference TRBV7-2 and TRBJ1-5, reads GAGVSQSPSNKVTEKGKDVELRCDPISGHTALYWYRQSLGQGLEFLIYFQGNSAPDKSGLPSDRFSAERTGGSVSTLTIQRTQQEDSAVYLCASSYSDRGTQPQHFGDGTRLSIL.

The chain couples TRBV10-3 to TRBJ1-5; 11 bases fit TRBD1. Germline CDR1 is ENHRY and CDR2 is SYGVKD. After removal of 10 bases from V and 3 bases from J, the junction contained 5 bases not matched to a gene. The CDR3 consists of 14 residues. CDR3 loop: CATVGQGVNQPQHF. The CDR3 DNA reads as TGTGCCACCGTGGGACAGGGGGTCAATCAGCCCCAGCATTTT.

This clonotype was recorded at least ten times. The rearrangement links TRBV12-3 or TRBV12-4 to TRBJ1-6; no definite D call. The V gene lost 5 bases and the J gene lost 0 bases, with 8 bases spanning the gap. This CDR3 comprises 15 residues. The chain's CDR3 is CASSPKSSYNSPLHF. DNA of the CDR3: TGTGCCAGCAGTCCTAAGAGCTCCTATAATTCACCCCTCCACTTT.

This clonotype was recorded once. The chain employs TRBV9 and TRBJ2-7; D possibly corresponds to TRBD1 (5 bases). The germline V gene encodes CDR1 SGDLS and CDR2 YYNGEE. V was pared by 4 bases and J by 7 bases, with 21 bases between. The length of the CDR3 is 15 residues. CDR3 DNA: TGTGCCAGCAGCCCCTCCTCAGGGCTGGTTGGAGAGCAGTACTTC. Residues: CASSPSSGLVGEQYF.